The sample holds a few counts of the clone carrying this T cell receptor (beta chain). Its antigen is as yet unknown. This sample is drawn from a study of T cells in Graves' hyperthyroidism and ophthalmopathy. Study-level background: Upon initial diagnosis and before any treatment, peripheral blood was collected. Study-level points and caveats: A median about 6.5 months before onset, the model predicted ophthalmopathy. Expanded thyroid clonotypes (above 0.001) were mostly also found in blood.

TCR beta CDR3 region amplification was performed from RNA transcripts. TCR CDR3 regions were first amplified by RT-PCR with HTBI primers. One entry per CDR3 protein results from TCRdb running MiXCR on the multiplex PCR reads. Among more than 450,000 distinct CDR3 sequences listed, 15% to 20% were seen once. Exclusion of patients followed from uncontrolled infection, other autoimmune disease, pregnancy or lactation. This CDR3 contains 13 residues. Germline loops: CDR1 LNHDA, CDR2 SQIVND (reference sequence). V was pared by 7 bases and J by 3 bases, with 2 bases of the junction left unmatched. The sample consisted of blood. V gene TRBV19 combines with J gene TRBJ2-2, with 7 bases aligning to TRBD1. This clonotype originated in a man aged 35 to 55 with Graves' ophthalmopathy. CDR3 loop: CASIGGHTGELFF. CDR3 nucleotide sequence: TGTGCCAGTATAGGGGGCCACACCGGGGAGCTGTTTTTT.